This record concerns one T cell receptor (beta chain) sequence. Its antigen remains unidentified. Distinct nucleotide sequences in the sample also encode this CDR3. These data belong to a study of graft-versus-host responses after intestinal transplantation. Study overall: Following induction with anti-thymocyte globulin, all recipients were given tacrolimus and steroids for two to four years.

The germline V gene has CDR1 MDHEN and CDR2 SYDVKM. The V and J ends lost 6 bases and 1 base, in that order; junction bases with no gene match: 5. This CDR3 comprises 14 residues. Clones were sequenced by immunoSEQ multiplex PCR, and TCRdb holds only the in-frame ones, with some missing. The sample lists about 39,000 clones; 90% to 95% were seen once. Sequenced material: unstimulated CD8+ T cells sorted from spleen or lymph node cells, taken before transplant. The receptor was derived from a human donor who was the organ donor for an intestinal transplant. This chain links TRBV28 with TRBJ1-1; TRBD1 aligns across 7 bases. CDR3 coding DNA: TGTGCCAGCAGCACCAGACAGGGGAACACTGAAGCTTTCTTT. Protein: CASSTRQGNTEAFF.